This TCR beta chain was sequenced during a study of brain T cells in children with intractable seizures. Only in-frame clones appear in the TCRdb table, and some are missing; sequencing was by immunoSEQ multiplex PCR. The sample has roughly 64,000 clones, 95% to 96% seen once. Germline loops: CDR1 MGHDK, CDR2 SYGVNS. Trimming stripped 3 bases from V and 0 bases from J, with 9 bases between. The CDR3 runs 16 residues. V gene TRBV25-1 combines with J gene TRBJ1-6; D ambiguous. The specimen comprised peripheral blood, sampled at surgery. The receptor was isolated from a boy under three years old with focal cortical dysplasia and intractable seizures. In DNA form, the CDR3 reads TGTGCCAGCAGTGACACCTGGGGCTCCTATAATTCACCCCTCCACTTT. This codes for CASSDTWGSYNSPLHF.